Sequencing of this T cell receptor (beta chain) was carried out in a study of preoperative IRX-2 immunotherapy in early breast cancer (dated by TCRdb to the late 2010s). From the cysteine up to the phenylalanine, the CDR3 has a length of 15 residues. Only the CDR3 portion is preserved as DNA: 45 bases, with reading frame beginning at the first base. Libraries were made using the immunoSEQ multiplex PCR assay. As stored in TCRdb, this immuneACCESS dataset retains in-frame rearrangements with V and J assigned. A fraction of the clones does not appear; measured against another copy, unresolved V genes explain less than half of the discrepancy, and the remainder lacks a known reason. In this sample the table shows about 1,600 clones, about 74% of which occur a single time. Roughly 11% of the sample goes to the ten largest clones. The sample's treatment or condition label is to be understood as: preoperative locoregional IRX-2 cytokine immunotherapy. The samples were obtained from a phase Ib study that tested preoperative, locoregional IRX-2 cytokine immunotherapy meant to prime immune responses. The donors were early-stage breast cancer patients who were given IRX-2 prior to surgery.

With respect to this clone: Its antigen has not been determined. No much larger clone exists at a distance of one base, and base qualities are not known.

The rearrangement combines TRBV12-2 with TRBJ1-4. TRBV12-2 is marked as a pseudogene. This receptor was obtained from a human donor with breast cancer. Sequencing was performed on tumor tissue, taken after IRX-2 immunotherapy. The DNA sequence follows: TGTGCCAGTAATACCGGGGGACATACTAATGAAAAACTGTTTTTT. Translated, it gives CASNTGGHTNEKLFF.